Listed here is a single T cell receptor (beta chain). This same CDR3 is encoded by further DNA sequences in the sample. This sample was included in a study of blood T cell repertoires in COVID-19. Across the study: Specimens from acute and convalescent COVID-19 originated in the United States, Italy and Spain. Nucleic acid was either cDNA or gDNA, and it came from T cells, B-cell-depleted T cells, or PBMCs.

Germline trimming cut 4 bases from V and 4 bases from J; bases unmatched to any gene: 3. The CDR3 is 16 residues long. Germline V gene lookup returns CDR1 LGHDT and CDR2 YNNKEL (reference sequence). TCRdb's copy holds only in-frame clones and misses some; the assay was immunoSEQ multiplex PCR. The table shows approximately 230,000 clones, with around 85% occurring only once. The chain uses TRBV3-1 (or the pseudogene TRBV3-2) and TRBJ2-1; 14 bases align to TRBD2. The sequencing input was peripheral blood. The receptor comes from a woman in her 40s with active or convalescent COVID-19. CDR3 region: CASSPWTSGGYNEQFF. The CDR3 DNA reads TGTGCCAGCAGCCCGTGGACTAGCGGGGGGTACAATGAGCAGTTCTTC.